The rows below give T cell receptor beta chains drawn from one sample of a study of Graves' ophthalmopathy and Graves' hyperthyroidism. From the multiplex PCR reads, TCRdb called clonotypes with MiXCR, one entry per CDR3 protein. The data contain roughly 410,000 distinct CDR3 sequences, about 16% of them singletons. Sample: peripheral blood. These receptors were taken from a woman younger than 30 with stable Graves' hyperthyroidism. Each CDR3 is given with its conserved first and last residue. Each record gives: CDR3 DNA, CDR3 protein, clone size, V gene, D gene, J gene. D genes are given only for firm matches. Where a row states a size, it is once, few, many or the class of an expanded clone; other rows omit it.

DNA: TGTGCCAGCAGCCCAAACCAGGGGGCTCGGGAGACCCAGTACTTC; CDR3: CASSPNQGARETQYF; size: many; V: TRBV12-3/TRBV12-4; D: TRBD1; J: TRBJ2-5
DNA: TGTGCCAGCAGCTCCCTTTTTAGTGGGCAAGAGACCCAGTACTTC; CDR3: CASSSLFSGQETQYF; size: many; V: TRBV11-3; D: -; J: TRBJ2-5
DNA: TGTGCCAGCAGTGAAGCGCGCACAGGGATTTCCAAGTACATTCAGTACTTC; CDR3: CASSEARTGISKYIQYF; size: few; V: TRBV6-1; D: -; J: TRBJ2-4
DNA: TGTGCCAGCAGTTCAAGGCGGAGGGGAGGGGAGCAGTACTTC; CDR3: CASSSRRRGGEQYF; size: -; V: TRBV12-3/TRBV12-4; D: TRBD2; J: TRBJ2-7
DNA: TGCGCCAGCAGCTTGGCGGGGAGGGATGGAAACACCATATATTTT; CDR3: CASSLAGRDGNTIYF; size: many; V: TRBV5-1; D: -; J: TRBJ1-3
DNA: TGTGCCAGCAGCTCAACACAGGGGGCGCGTTCTGGTGGCTACACCTTC; CDR3: CASSSTQGARSGGYTF; size: many; V: TRBV11-2; D: TRBD1; J: TRBJ1-2
DNA: TGCAGCGTTGCGACTAGCGGGGGGTGGAGGGAGACCCAGTACTTC; CDR3: CSVATSGGWRETQYF; size: once; V: TRBV29-1; D: TRBD2; J: TRBJ2-5
DNA: TGTGCCAGCAGTTCGGGACAGGGGGCCCACGAGCAGTACTTC; CDR3: CASSSGQGAHEQYF; size: many; V: TRBV12-3/TRBV12-4; D: TRBD1; J: TRBJ2-7
DNA: TGTGCCAGTAGTCTTCAGGGAGGAAACATTCAGTACTTC; CDR3: CASSLQGGNIQYF; size: -; V: TRBV19; D: -; J: TRBJ2-4
DNA: TGCGCCAGCAGCCAAGGACCCCCAAGGAGAGGGGGCTCCGGCTACACCTTC; CDR3: CASSQGPPRRGGSGYTF; size: few; V: TRBV4-1; D: TRBD1; J: TRBJ1-2
DNA: TGTGCCAGCAGCTTAGGCGTGGGGGAAAACACCATATATTTT; CDR3: CASSLGVGENTIYF; size: many; V: TRBV7-2; D: -; J: TRBJ1-3
DNA: TGTGCCAGCAGCCAAGAACACCTTAACACTGAAGCTTTCTTT; CDR3: CASSQEHLNTEAFF; size: many; V: TRBV4-2; D: -; J: TRBJ1-1
DNA: TGCAGTGCTGCCGGGACAGTGGATACTGAAGCTTTCTTT; CDR3: CSAAGTVDTEAFF; size: many; V: TRBV20-1; D: TRBD1; J: TRBJ1-1
DNA: TGTGCCAGCTCACAGACCTTTGACCGACGACGCTCCTACGAGCAGTACTTC; CDR3: CASSQTFDRRRSYEQYF; size: -; V: TRBV18; D: -; J: TRBJ2-7
DNA: TGTGCCAGCAGTGGAAGCCTACAGAGTTTGAACACTGAAGCTTTCTTT; CDR3: CASSGSLQSLNTEAFF; size: -; V: TRBV6-1; D: -; J: TRBJ1-1
DNA: TGTGCCAGCAGTTACAGGGGGACCCTTATCTCTGGGGCCAACGTCCTGACTTTC; CDR3: CASSYRGTLISGANVLTF; size: many; V: TRBV6-2/TRBV6-3; D: -; J: TRBJ2-6
DNA: TGTGCCACCAGTGATTTACGCGGCAGTGCGGAGGAGACCCAGTACTTC; CDR3: CATSDLRGSAEETQYF; size: many; V: TRBV24-1; D: -; J: TRBJ2-5
DNA: TGTGCCAGCAGCCACGAGGGACAGGGGACTGAAGCTTTCTTT; CDR3: CASSHEGQGTEAFF; size: many; V: TRBV7-9; D: TRBD1; J: TRBJ1-1
DNA: TGTGCCAGCACGTCCTGGGGGGGAGGCTACACCTTC; CDR3: CASTSWGGGYTF; size: many; V: TRBV12-3/TRBV12-4; D: -; J: TRBJ1-2
DNA: TGTGCTAGTGGACCTGGACTAGCGGGGGAGACCCAGTACTTC; CDR3: CASGPGLAGETQYF; size: -; V: TRBV12-5; D: TRBD2; J: TRBJ2-5
DNA: TGTGCCAGCAGTCCCGGGACAGGGGCTGGTGAGCAGTACTTC; CDR3: CASSPGTGAGEQYF; size: many; V: TRBV6-1; D: TRBD1; J: TRBJ2-7
DNA: TGTGCCAGCAGTCCCCCAGACTCCTACGAGCAGTACTTC; CDR3: CASSPPDSYEQYF; size: many; V: TRBV27; D: -; J: TRBJ2-7
DNA: TGTGCCAGCAGCGTAGGGACAGGGGGCGCGGGAGGCTACACCTTC; CDR3: CASSVGTGGAGGYTF; size: few; V: TRBV9; D: TRBD1; J: TRBJ1-2
DNA: TGTGCCAGCTCACCAGGATTATCAGGGGTCACTGAAGCTTTCTTT; CDR3: CASSPGLSGVTEAFF; size: many; V: TRBV18; D: -; J: TRBJ1-1
DNA: TGTGCCAGCAGCGTAGCTCCGGGGGCGGTCACTGAAGCTTTCTTT; CDR3: CASSVAPGAVTEAFF; size: many; V: TRBV9; D: -; J: TRBJ1-1
DNA: TGTGCCACCCACCCCAGGTTGGGGGCGAACACTGAAGCTTTCTTT; CDR3: CATHPRLGANTEAFF; size: many; V: TRBV19; D: -; J: TRBJ1-1
DNA: TGTGCCAGCAGCCAAGATACCGGGAGCCCTGAAGCTTTCTTT; CDR3: CASSQDTGSPEAFF; size: -; V: TRBV27; D: -; J: TRBJ1-1
DNA: TGTGCCAGTAGTATAAGGGCAGGGGGCGTCGATCAGCCCCAGCATTTT; CDR3: CASSIRAGGVDQPQHF; size: many; V: TRBV19; D: TRBD1; J: TRBJ1-5
DNA: TGCGCCAGCAGCCAACTTAGGGGACGGGACGGGGAGCTGTTTTTT; CDR3: CASSQLRGRDGELFF; size: few; V: TRBV4-1; D: -; J: TRBJ2-2
DNA: TGTGCCAGTAGTCCCTCCTGGCGGGACACTGAAGCTTTCTTT; CDR3: CASSPSWRDTEAFF; size: many; V: TRBV19; D: -; J: TRBJ1-1
DNA: TGCAGCGTTGGAGACGACAGGTTTTATGGCTACACCTTC; CDR3: CSVGDDRFYGYTF; size: many; V: TRBV29-1; D: -; J: TRBJ1-2
DNA: TGTGCCAGCAGCTTACCGGGTGAAGGGGAAAAACTGTTTTTT; CDR3: CASSLPGEGEKLFF; size: -; V: TRBV7-8; D: -; J: TRBJ1-4
DNA: TGTGCCAGTAGTACTCAGGGGGGACACACTGAAGCTTTCTTT; CDR3: CASSTQGGHTEAFF; size: many; V: TRBV19; D: TRBD1; J: TRBJ1-1
DNA: TGTGCCAGCAGCCATAATATCGGTTATGGCTACACCTTC; CDR3: CASSHNIGYGYTF; size: many; V: TRBV6-2/TRBV6-3; D: -; J: TRBJ1-2
DNA: TGTGCCAGCAGCCCAATCGAGGGAAACACCATATATTTT; CDR3: CASSPIEGNTIYF; size: many; V: TRBV4-2; D: -; J: TRBJ1-3
DNA: TGTGCCAGCAGCCCCGGGATCGGAGAGACCCGGTACTTC; CDR3: CASSPGIGETRYF; size: -; V: TRBV6-1; D: -; J: TRBJ2-5
DNA: TGCAGTGCTAGATCTATAACCCGGGCCTCGAACACTGAAGCTTTCTTT; CDR3: CSARSITRASNTEAFF; size: many; V: TRBV20-1; D: -; J: TRBJ1-1
DNA: TGCGCCAGCAGCTTGGCGCCCCGACTAGCGGGGGGACCCTACGAGCAGTACTTC; CDR3: CASSLAPRLAGGPYEQYF; size: many; V: TRBV5-1; D: TRBD2; J: TRBJ2-7
DNA: TGTGCCAGCGGAATACAGGGGGGCAATCAGCCCCAGCATTTT; CDR3: CASGIQGGNQPQHF; size: many; V: TRBV12-3/TRBV12-4; D: TRBD1; J: TRBJ1-5
DNA: TGTGCCAGCAGTGGACAGGGGGTAAACTATGGCTACACCTTC; CDR3: CASSGQGVNYGYTF; size: many; V: TRBV27; D: TRBD1; J: TRBJ1-2
DNA: TGTGCCAGCAGCCCCGGACAGGGGGCTTTGGAGCAGTACTTC; CDR3: CASSPGQGALEQYF; size: many; V: TRBV13; D: TRBD1; J: TRBJ2-7
DNA: TGTGCCAGTAGTATCCTTAGCGGCGCCACCGGGGAGCTGTTTTTT; CDR3: CASSILSGATGELFF; size: many; V: TRBV19; D: -; J: TRBJ2-2
DNA: TGTGCCAGCAGTCCCCGGACAGGGGCGAACACCGGGGAGCTGTTTTTT; CDR3: CASSPRTGANTGELFF; size: many; V: TRBV12-3/TRBV12-4; D: TRBD1; J: TRBJ2-2
DNA: TGTGCCAGCAGCGCCGGGACTACCTACGGGGAGCTGTTTTTT; CDR3: CASSAGTTYGELFF; size: many; V: TRBV5-6; D: TRBD2; J: TRBJ2-2
DNA: TGTGCCAGCAGCCAAGAGGGAGGCAGGGGGCAGGGGGGCGAGCAGTACTTC; CDR3: CASSQEGGRGQGGEQYF; size: -; V: TRBV4-2; D: TRBD1; J: TRBJ2-7
DNA: TGCGCCAGCACAGCAGGGGGCCTAGGATACTATGGCTACACCTTC; CDR3: CASTAGGLGYYGYTF; size: many; V: TRBV5-1; D: TRBD1; J: TRBJ1-2
DNA: TGTGCCAGCAGCTTTGCAGGGGCTAACTATGGCTACACCTTC; CDR3: CASSFAGANYGYTF; size: many; V: TRBV7-2; D: -; J: TRBJ1-2
DNA: TGTGCCAGCAGTTACCAGCAGGGAGACGGCTACACCTTC; CDR3: CASSYQQGDGYTF; size: -; V: TRBV6-5; D: -; J: TRBJ1-2
DNA: TGTGCCAGCAGTTCATGGACAGGGTTTGAGGTAGCCAAAAACATTCAGTACTTC; CDR3: CASSSWTGFEVAKNIQYF; size: many; V: TRBV6-5; D: TRBD1; J: TRBJ2-4
DNA: TGTGCCAGCACCCCAGGTTTCGCCAGTCAGCCCCAGCATTTT; CDR3: CASTPGFASQPQHF; size: many; V: TRBV2; D: -; J: TRBJ1-5